Below, 20 T cell receptor beta chains from the same sample are listed, as sequenced in a study of PD-1 blockade in classical Hodgkin lymphoma. All patients relapsed after autologous stem cell transplantation, and brentuximab vedotin exposure varied. TCRdb's copy holds only in-frame clones and misses some; the assay was immunoSEQ multiplex PCR. Seen here are some 30,000 clones, more than 60% observed once, and the top ten hold over 12%. The sample was peripheral blood mononuclear cells (PBMCs), taken before the second cycle of nivolumab. The receptors originated from a human donor with classical Hodgkin lymphoma.

This clone has a handful of counts. This chain joins TRBV28 and TRBJ2-2, with TRBD2 matching 10 bases. The germline gives CDR1 MDHEN, CDR2 SYDVKM. V dropped 8 bases and J dropped 5; count of bases not matched to a gene: 5. The CDR3 is 14 amino acids. The CDR3 region is CASRPGLATGELFF. CDR3 DNA: TGTGCCAGCCGACCGGGACTAGCGACCGGGGAGCTGTTTTTT.

The rearrangement uses TRBV6-4 and TRBJ2-7; D may be TRBD1 (5 bases). Germline V gene lookup returns CDR1 MRHNA and CDR2 SNTAGT. The germline V and J ends were trimmed by 0 bases and 2 bases, with 5 bases remaining between them. This CDR3 contains 13 residues. The DNA of the CDR3 is TGTGCCAGCAGTGACTCGACAGCCTACGAGCAGTACGTC. Translating it yields CASSDSTAYEQYV.

This clone was seen more than once but under ten times. The V call is TRBV6-9, the J call TRBJ1-5; 8 nucleotides line up with TRBD1. The CDR3 is 12 residues long. J gave up 7 bases and V 10 bases, and 6 bases lay outside the gene matches. The germline V gene encodes CDR1 MNHGY and CDR2 SVAAGI. CDR3 bases: TGTGCCACCCGGGACAGGTCGCAGCCCCAGCATTTT. Its translation: CATRDRSQPQHF.

This clone has more than one count but fewer than ten. The chain combines TRBV25-1 with TRBJ1-1; 11 positions agree with TRBD1. The CDR3 has 15 residues. V was clipped by 4 bases and J by 6 bases; unmatched bases: 7. Germline CDR1 and CDR2: MGHDK and SYGVNS. The CDR3 loop reads CASSAPGTGGAEAFF. CDR3 in DNA: TGTGCCAGCAGTGCCCCCGGGACAGGGGGAGCTGAAGCTTTCTTT.

Here the CDR3 reads CASSLGQYSGNTIYF. DNA of the CDR3: TGTGCCAGCAGCCTGGGACAGTACTCTGGAAACACCATATATTTT. The chain links TRBV5-8 to TRBJ1-3, with 7 bases that match TRBD1. V lost 4 bases and J lost 0; bases outside the gene matches: 4. CDR1 is SGHTS, CDR2 YDEGEE, per germline. This CDR3 is 15 amino acids long.

This clone occurred a few times. The V gene is TRBV27, the J gene TRBJ2-1, with D perhaps TRBD2 (5 bases). CDR1 MNHEY and CDR2 SMNVEV come from the germline V gene (reference sequence). The CDR3 consists of 16 residues. V lost 4 bases to trimming and J lost 0 bases, with 13 bases between them. The CDR3 sequence: CASSSEIGSSYNEQFF. As DNA, the CDR3 is TGTGCCAGCAGTTCCGAGATAGGGAGCTCCTACAATGAGCAGTTCTTC.

This clone occurred a few times. This chain uses TRBV7-3 with TRBJ2-3; D is unclear. The V end was cut by 5 bases, the J end by 5 bases, with 8 bases between. Germline CDR1 and CDR2: SGHTA and FQGTGA. The CDR3 contains 12 residues. The CDR3 reads CASSDLEDTQYF. The CDR3 bases are TGTGCCAGCAGCGACTTGGAAGATACGCAGTATTTT. Full variable domain (remainder filled in from reference TRBV7-3 and TRBJ2-3): GAGVSQTPSNKVTEKGKYVELRCDPISGHTALYWYRQSLGQGPEFLIYFQGTGAADDSGLPNDRFFAVRPEGSVSTLKIQRTERGDSAVYLCASSDLEDTQYFGPGTRLTVL.

This clone is medium-sized in the sample. CDR3 protein: CSALTAGNTIYF. CDR3 DNA sequence: TGCAGCGCCCTAACGGCTGGAAACACCATATATTTT. The chain carries TRBV29-1 and TRBJ1-3; D remains unclear. There are 12 residues in the CDR3. Looked up from germline, CDR1 is SQVTM and CDR2 is ANQGSEA. Trimming shortened V by 7 bases and J by 2 bases, and 9 bases separated the two germline ends.

The CDR3 loop is CASTPGGFEQYF. The CDR3 DNA follows: TGTGCCAGCACCCCGGGGGGGTTTGAGCAGTACTTC. V gene TRBV28 combines with J gene TRBJ2-7; 8 bases line up with TRBD2. Per germline, CDR1 MDHEN and CDR2 SYDVKM. V gave up 7 bases and J gave up 7 bases; unmatched junction bases: 6. This CDR3 is built from 12 residues.

The CDR3 DNA reads as TGTGCCAGCAGCGGGGACACCGGGGAGCTGTTTTTT. Translated, it gives CASSGDTGELFF. This sequence joins TRBV7-3 and TRBJ2-2, with D unclear. The CDR3 length is 12 residues. Germline V lookup: CDR1 SGHTA, CDR2 FQGTGA. V lost 5 bases and J 3 bases, leaving 4 bases between the germline ends.

This chain connects TRBV6-5 to TRBJ2-2; TRBD2 aligns across 7 bases. CDR3 size: 15 residues. V was clipped by 6 bases and J by 3 bases; unmatched bases: 7. Germline lookup yields CDR1 MNHEY and CDR2 SVGAGI. CDR3 DNA sequence: TGTGCCAGCAGCGGGATAGCGGGTTACACCGGGGAGCTGTTTTTT. Amino acid sequence: CASSGIAGYTGELFF.

The rearrangement joins TRBV2 to TRBJ1-6; 7 bases are shared with TRBD1. The CDR3 runs 15 residues. After removal of 7 bases from V and 7 bases from J, the junction contained 10 bases not matched to a gene. Germline-derived CDR1 and CDR2 are SNHLY and FYNNEI. CDR3 sequence (DNA): TGTGCCAGCAAGCGTTCAGGGGGGCGGAATTCACCCCTCCACTTT. Translation gives CASKRSGGRNSPLHF.

The chain recombines TRBV19 with TRBJ2-5; 7 bases fit TRBD1. This CDR3 spans 14 amino acids. V lost 5 bases, J lost 4 bases, and 7 bases stayed unmatched. In germline, CDR1 is LNHDA, CDR2 SQIVND (reference sequence). The CDR3 nucleotides are TGTGCCAGTAGTCGACAGGGTCCGGGAGAGACCCAGTACTTC. This translates into CASSRQGPGETQYF.

CDR3 nucleotides: TGTGCAAGTCGCCACATCCCGCGGACTAGCGGGGGGGCCGTAGAGACCCAGTACTTC. As protein: CASRHIPRTSGGAVETQYF. V gene TRBV12-2 combines with J gene TRBJ2-5; TRBD2, the table's D call, lacks a check against the DNA. TRBV12-2 counts as a pseudogene. The CDR3 extends over 19 amino acids.

J is TRBJ1-1 and V is TRBV6-5, with D hard to call. Germline V gene lookup returns CDR1 MNHEY and CDR2 SVGAGI. Trimming stripped 8 bases from V and 5 bases from J, with 12 bases between. The CDR3 covers 12 residues. The CDR3 loop reads CASSRARTEAFF. Written as DNA, the CDR3 is TGTGCCAGCTCACGGGCGAGGACTGAAGCTTTCTTT.

As DNA, the CDR3 is TGCGCCAGCAGCTTGGCCCTCGGGGACAGGGGGATGAACACTGAAGCTTTCTTT. Translation gives CASSLALGDRGMNTEAFF. The chain combines TRBV5-1 with TRBJ1-1; 11 nucleotides line up with TRBD1. V trimming: 0 bases; J trimming: 0 bases; junction bases outside the gene matches: 7. The germline gives CDR1 SGHRS, CDR2 YFSETQ. CDR3 size: 18 residues.

J is TRBJ2-2 and V is TRBV9; possible D gene TRBD1, 5 bases. CDR3 size: 14 residues. Germline CDR1 is SGDLS and CDR2 is YYNGEE. With 4 bases removed from V and 6 bases from J, the gap between germline ends came to 13 bases. The CDR3 sequence is CASSPTGNPGELFF. The CDR3 coding sequence is TGTGCCAGCAGCCCCACAGGTAATCCCGGGGAGCTGTTTTTT.

This clone was observed a single time. The chain links TRBV6-5 to TRBJ1-2; 9 nucleotides match TRBD1. Germline V gene lookup returns CDR1 MNHEY and CDR2 SVGAGI. This CDR3 spans 15 amino acids. The V and J ends lost 4 bases and 6 bases, in that order; junction bases with no gene match: 9. CDR3 amino acids: CASSSLRTGAHGYTF. DNA of the CDR3: TGTGCCAGCAGTTCACTACGGACAGGGGCGCATGGCTACACCTTC.

This chain joins TRBV10-3 and TRBJ1-1, with 7 positions matching TRBD1. CDR1 is ENHRY, CDR2 SYGVKD, per germline. The CDR3 runs to 14 residues. V gave up 5 bases and J gave up 3 bases; unmatched junction bases: 6. In DNA form, the CDR3 reads TGTGCCATCAGTATAGGGGGCGCGGACACTGAAGCTTTCTTT. This sequence encodes CAISIGGADTEAFF.

The J gene is TRBJ2-7, the V gene TRBV5-6; the D call may be TRBD1 or TRBD2 (6 bases each). CDR1 SGHDT and CDR2 YYEEEE come from the germline V gene. This CDR3 comprises 13 residues. V was clipped by 4 bases and J by 3 bases, with 11 bases between them. The CDR3 loop reads CASSAGTYYEQYF. The CDR3, as DNA: TGTGCCAGCAGCGCGGGGACATACTACGAGCAGTACTTC.